This is a list of T cell receptor beta chains from one sample in a study of blood T cell repertoires in COVID-19. Repertoires were generated with immunoSEQ multiplex PCR, while TCRdb's copy carries only in-frame clones and drops some. The data contain over 100,000 clones, about 80% of them singletons. The sample comprised peripheral blood. The receptors originated from a woman of 80 years or more with acute or convalescent COVID-19. CDR3s include the opening cysteine and the closing phenylalanine or tryptophan. D genes are given only for firm matches. Clone size is shown for a subset of rows, as once, few, many or a class of expanded clone.

v_call: TRBV10-3
j_call: TRBJ1-4
d_call: -
clone_size: -
cdr3_nt: TGTGCCATCAGTGGGGAGGGTGCGGCAACTAATGAAAAACTGTTTTTT
cdr3_aa: CAISGEGAATNEKLFF

v_call: TRBV28
j_call: TRBJ1-6
d_call: -
clone_size: -
cdr3_nt: TGTGCCAGCCTTTCCTCCAATTCACCCCTCCACTTT
cdr3_aa: CASLSSNSPLHF

v_call: TRBV6-5
j_call: TRBJ2-5
d_call: TRBD2
clone_size: -
cdr3_nt: TGTGCCAGCAGTTTGAGTAGCGGGAGTTCGGGGACCCAGTACTTC
cdr3_aa: CASSLSSGSSGTQYF

v_call: TRBV10-3
j_call: TRBJ1-2
d_call: TRBD1
clone_size: -
cdr3_nt: TGTGCCATCAGCTGGACAGGGCCCTATGGCTACACCTTC
cdr3_aa: CAISWTGPYGYTF

v_call: TRBV30
j_call: TRBJ1-5
d_call: -
clone_size: -
cdr3_nt: TGTGCCTGGAGCGGGACATTTAGCAATCAGCCCCAGCATTTT
cdr3_aa: CAWSGTFSNQPQHF

v_call: TRBV5-4
j_call: TRBJ2-7
d_call: TRBD1
clone_size: -
cdr3_nt: TGTGCCAGCAGTAGGGGGACAGGCCTTTTCTACGAGCAGTACTTC
cdr3_aa: CASSRGTGLFYEQYF

v_call: TRBV3-1/TRBV3-2
j_call: TRBJ1-2
d_call: -
clone_size: -
cdr3_nt: TGTGCCAGCAGCCCCTCACAGGGTATGGCCTATGGCTACACCTTC
cdr3_aa: CASSPSQGMAYGYTF

v_call: TRBV3-1/TRBV3-2
j_call: TRBJ1-1
d_call: -
clone_size: once
cdr3_nt: TGTGCCAGCAGCCAAGTTGGGGGAGGGACTGAAGCTTTCTTT
cdr3_aa: CASSQVGGGTEAFF

v_call: TRBV10-3
j_call: TRBJ1-2
d_call: TRBD1
clone_size: -
cdr3_nt: TGTGCCACAGGGGGGACAGTGACCTATGGCTACACCTTC
cdr3_aa: CATGGTVTYGYTF

v_call: TRBV3-1/TRBV3-2
j_call: TRBJ1-1
d_call: -
clone_size: -
cdr3_nt: TGTGCCAGCAGCCAAAGGGGAGGGAACACTGAAGCTTTCTTT
cdr3_aa: CASSQRGGNTEAFF

v_call: TRBV7-2
j_call: TRBJ2-1
d_call: -
clone_size: -
cdr3_nt: TGTGCCAGCAGCTTAGGCTGGTCCTCCGTCGGTGAGCAGTTCTTC
cdr3_aa: CASSLGWSSVGEQFF

v_call: TRBV4-2
j_call: TRBJ2-1
d_call: -
clone_size: -
cdr3_nt: TGTGCCAGCAGCCAAGATGGGGCCTCGAGGGAGCAGTTCTTC
cdr3_aa: CASSQDGASREQFF

v_call: TRBV6-6
j_call: TRBJ1-1
d_call: -
clone_size: few
cdr3_nt: TGTGCCAGCACCTGGGGACAAGCGAACACTGAAGCTTTCTTT
cdr3_aa: CASTWGQANTEAFF

v_call: TRBV19
j_call: TRBJ1-6
d_call: TRBD1
clone_size: medium-sized
cdr3_nt: TGTGCCAGTAAAACTACCGGGACAGGGAATTCACCCCTCCACTTT
cdr3_aa: CASKTTGTGNSPLHF

v_call: TRBV13
j_call: TRBJ1-5
d_call: -
clone_size: once
cdr3_nt: TGTGCCAGCAGCTTAGGCCTGGGGGGAAGCAATCAGCCCCAGCATTTT
cdr3_aa: CASSLGLGGSNQPQHF

v_call: TRBV6-5
j_call: TRBJ1-1
d_call: TRBD1
clone_size: -
cdr3_nt: TGTGCCAGCGCGGACAGGGGGACGCTCACTGAAGCTTTCTTT
cdr3_aa: CASADRGTLTEAFF

v_call: TRBV30
j_call: TRBJ1-1
d_call: TRBD1
clone_size: -
cdr3_nt: TGTGCCTGGAGTCGTCAGGGGGTTCTGAACACTGAAGCTTTCTTT
cdr3_aa: CAWSRQGVLNTEAFF

v_call: TRBV5-1
j_call: TRBJ2-7
d_call: TRBD1
clone_size: -
cdr3_nt: TGCGCCAGCAGCTTGGCCGGGACAGGGGGCGACGAGCAGTACTTC
cdr3_aa: CASSLAGTGGDEQYF

v_call: TRBV28
j_call: TRBJ2-7
d_call: -
clone_size: once
cdr3_nt: TGTGCCAGCAGCCCCCTAGGGGGGGCCAACGAGCAGTACTTC
cdr3_aa: CASSPLGGANEQYF

v_call: TRBV19
j_call: TRBJ1-5
d_call: TRBD1
clone_size: -
cdr3_nt: TGTGCCACCGCCGGGACAGGGGATCAGCCCCAGCATTTT
cdr3_aa: CATAGTGDQPQHF

v_call: TRBV2
j_call: TRBJ1-2
d_call: TRBD1
clone_size: -
cdr3_nt: TGTGCCAGCACCGGGACAGGGGGCGCCGCGAGTGGCTACACCTTC
cdr3_aa: CASTGTGGAASGYTF

v_call: TRBV6-5
j_call: TRBJ1-4
d_call: -
clone_size: -
cdr3_nt: TGTGCCAGCAGTTACTCGACGGCGGACAGAAATGAAAAACTGTTTTTT
cdr3_aa: CASSYSTADRNEKLFF

v_call: TRBV12-5
j_call: TRBJ1-6
d_call: -
clone_size: -
cdr3_nt: TGTGCTAGTGGTTTGGTACCCGGGACACGGGAAAAGACCCTCCACTTT
cdr3_aa: CASGLVPGTREKTLHF

v_call: TRBV6-2/TRBV6-3
j_call: TRBJ2-7
d_call: -
clone_size: -
cdr3_nt: TGTGCCAGCAGTTACTCAATGGGGGCACCCTCCTACGAGCAGTACTTC
cdr3_aa: CASSYSMGAPSYEQYF

v_call: TRBV2
j_call: TRBJ2-5
d_call: TRBD2
clone_size: once
cdr3_nt: TGTGCCAGTACCCTGGGCGGGGGGGAGACCCAGTACTTC
cdr3_aa: CASTLGGGETQYF

v_call: TRBV27
j_call: TRBJ2-3
d_call: TRBD2
clone_size: -
cdr3_nt: TGTGCCGGCAGTCCCTTAGCGGGAGTAATTGATACGCAGTATTTT
cdr3_aa: CAGSPLAGVIDTQYF

v_call: TRBV7-9
j_call: TRBJ2-7
d_call: -
clone_size: few
cdr3_nt: TGTGCCAGCAGCTCAGAAATTGACTACGAGCAGTACTTC
cdr3_aa: CASSSEIDYEQYF

v_call: TRBV18
j_call: TRBJ1-2
d_call: TRBD1
clone_size: -
cdr3_nt: TGTGCCAGCTCATCCGACAGGGCTTCTTTCATCGGCTACACCTTC
cdr3_aa: CASSSDRASFIGYTF

v_call: TRBV15
j_call: TRBJ2-2
d_call: TRBD1
clone_size: -
cdr3_nt: TGTGCCACCAGCAGGGGGACAGGGTACGGGAACACCGGGGAGCTGTTTTTT
cdr3_aa: CATSRGTGYGNTGELFF

v_call: TRBV3-1/TRBV3-2
j_call: TRBJ2-2
d_call: -
clone_size: -
cdr3_nt: TGTGCCAGCACCCCGACAGGGAACACCGGGGAGCTGTTTTTT
cdr3_aa: CASTPTGNTGELFF

v_call: TRBV7-8
j_call: TRBJ2-1
d_call: TRBD2
clone_size: -
cdr3_nt: TGTGCCAGCTCAACTAGCGGGAGAAGTTGGGAGCAGTTCTTC
cdr3_aa: CASSTSGRSWEQFF

v_call: TRBV12-5
j_call: TRBJ2-1
d_call: -
clone_size: -
cdr3_nt: TGTGCTAGTGGAAGAGACAACCCCTACAATGAGCAGTTCTTC
cdr3_aa: CASGRDNPYNEQFF

v_call: TRBV7-3
j_call: TRBJ1-1
d_call: -
clone_size: -
cdr3_nt: TGTGCCAGCAGCTTAAGATCGGACGGGGGCACTGAAGCTTTCTTT
cdr3_aa: CASSLRSDGGTEAFF

v_call: TRBV7-2
j_call: TRBJ1-1
d_call: -
clone_size: -
cdr3_nt: TGTGCCAGCAGCACCGATTCAGGGGTTACTGAAGCTTTCTTT
cdr3_aa: CASSTDSGVTEAFF

v_call: TRBV19
j_call: TRBJ1-6
d_call: -
clone_size: -
cdr3_nt: TGTGCCAGTAGTATGCGGATAGGGGATAATAATTCACCCCTCCACTTT
cdr3_aa: CASSMRIGDNNSPLHF

v_call: TRBV7-2
j_call: TRBJ2-7
d_call: TRBD2
clone_size: -
cdr3_nt: TGTGCCAGCAGCTTAGGGGGACTACAGGTCTACGAGCAGTACTTC
cdr3_aa: CASSLGGLQVYEQYF

v_call: TRBV19
j_call: TRBJ1-1
d_call: -
clone_size: -
cdr3_nt: TGTGCCAGTAGTATAAGCGGGGAAGCTGAAGCTTTCTTT
cdr3_aa: CASSISGEAEAFF

v_call: TRBV6-5
j_call: TRBJ1-5
d_call: -
clone_size: few
cdr3_nt: TGTGCCAGCGGGGGCCGGGACAGCAATCAGCCCCAGCATTTT
cdr3_aa: CASGGRDSNQPQHF

v_call: TRBV18
j_call: TRBJ1-4
d_call: TRBD1
clone_size: -
cdr3_nt: TGTGCCAGCTCACCACTCCGGGGGACAGAAGGAAAACTGTTTTTT
cdr3_aa: CASSPLRGTEGKLFF

v_call: TRBV7-2
j_call: TRBJ1-1
d_call: TRBD1
clone_size: -
cdr3_nt: TGTGCCAGCAGCCCAGGGACAGCCAACACTGAAGCTTTCTTT
cdr3_aa: CASSPGTANTEAFF

v_call: TRBV29-1
j_call: TRBJ2-2
d_call: TRBD2
clone_size: -
cdr3_nt: TGCAGCGCTCCGGGGGGGTCTGGGACCGGGGAGCTGTTTTTT
cdr3_aa: CSAPGGSGTGELFF

v_call: TRBV29-1
j_call: TRBJ2-1
d_call: -
clone_size: -
cdr3_nt: TGCAGCGTGGCGGGAAGTAGCGGATCCTACAATGAGCAGTTCTTC
cdr3_aa: CSVAGSSGSYNEQFF

v_call: TRBV5-6
j_call: TRBJ1-4
d_call: TRBD1
clone_size: -
cdr3_nt: TGTGCCAGCAGCCTACAGGGGGAGGATGAAAAACTGTTTTTT
cdr3_aa: CASSLQGEDEKLFF

v_call: TRBV5-4
j_call: TRBJ1-2
d_call: -
clone_size: -
cdr3_nt: TGTGCCAGCAGCTTGGACCCAGGCTCAGGTGGCTACACCTTC
cdr3_aa: CASSLDPGSGGYTF

v_call: TRBV30
j_call: TRBJ1-4
d_call: -
clone_size: few
cdr3_nt: TGTGCCTGGAGTGTACAGGGCGAAAAACTGTTTTTT
cdr3_aa: CAWSVQGEKLFF

v_call: TRBV4-1
j_call: TRBJ2-2
d_call: -
clone_size: -
cdr3_nt: TGCGCCAGCAGCCAAGGTCGATGGCAAAACACCGGGGAGCTGTTTTTT
cdr3_aa: CASSQGRWQNTGELFF

v_call: TRBV29-1
j_call: TRBJ2-1
d_call: TRBD2
clone_size: -
cdr3_nt: TGCAGCTCCTCCCGAGCGGGAGCGAGGAATGAGCAGTTCTTC
cdr3_aa: CSSSRAGARNEQFF

v_call: TRBV4-3
j_call: TRBJ2-3
d_call: -
clone_size: -
cdr3_nt: TGCGCCAGCAGCCCGATAAGTAGGGGTACGCAGTATTTT
cdr3_aa: CASSPISRGTQYF

v_call: TRBV5-4
j_call: TRBJ2-6
d_call: TRBD2
clone_size: -
cdr3_nt: TGTGCCAGCAGCTTGGTAGGGCTAGCGGGAGCTGGGGCCAACGTCCTGACTTTC
cdr3_aa: CASSLVGLAGAGANVLTF

v_call: TRBV10-3
j_call: TRBJ1-4
d_call: TRBD1
clone_size: -
cdr3_nt: TGTGCCATCAGGAACGACAGGGCTGATGAAAAACTGTTTTTT
cdr3_aa: CAIRNDRADEKLFF

v_call: TRBV18
j_call: TRBJ2-1
d_call: TRBD1
clone_size: -
cdr3_nt: TGTGCCAGCTCACGAAGGACAGGGGTGGGGGACGATGAGCAGTTCTTC
cdr3_aa: CASSRRTGVGDDEQFF

v_call: TRBV18
j_call: TRBJ1-1
d_call: -
clone_size: -
cdr3_nt: TGTGCCAGCTCACCTTTGCAGGGCGGGATTAACACTGAAGCTTTCTTT
cdr3_aa: CASSPLQGGINTEAFF

v_call: TRBV11-2
j_call: TRBJ1-1
d_call: TRBD1
clone_size: -
cdr3_nt: TGTGCCAGCAGCGCGGACAGGTTGAACACTGAAGCTTTCTTT
cdr3_aa: CASSADRLNTEAFF

v_call: TRBV4-3
j_call: TRBJ1-2
d_call: TRBD1
clone_size: -
cdr3_nt: TGCGCCAGCAGCCAAGAGCCGGGACAGGGAGAAAGTGGCTACACCTTC
cdr3_aa: CASSQEPGQGESGYTF

v_call: TRBV27
j_call: TRBJ1-2
d_call: -
clone_size: -
cdr3_nt: TGTGCCCTCCACTCTACAGACAGTAACTATGGCTACACCTTC
cdr3_aa: CALHSTDSNYGYTF

v_call: TRBV6-5
j_call: TRBJ1-1
d_call: -
clone_size: -
cdr3_nt: TGTGCCAGCAGTCAGACAGAAATGAACACTGAAGCTTTCTTT
cdr3_aa: CASSQTEMNTEAFF

v_call: TRBV6-2/TRBV6-3
j_call: TRBJ1-1
d_call: TRBD1
clone_size: -
cdr3_nt: TGTGCCAGCAGTTTTCCCGGGACAGGGATCCTCTTT
cdr3_aa: CASSFPGTGILF

v_call: TRBV7-3
j_call: TRBJ2-1
d_call: TRBD2
clone_size: -
cdr3_nt: TGTGCCAGCAGCTTAACGGGAGGGATTAATGAGCAGTTCTTC
cdr3_aa: CASSLTGGINEQFF

v_call: TRBV6-2/TRBV6-3
j_call: TRBJ1-3
d_call: -
clone_size: -
cdr3_nt: TGTGCCAGCAGTTACCCACGACAGGCTGGAAACACCATATATTTT
cdr3_aa: CASSYPRQAGNTIYF